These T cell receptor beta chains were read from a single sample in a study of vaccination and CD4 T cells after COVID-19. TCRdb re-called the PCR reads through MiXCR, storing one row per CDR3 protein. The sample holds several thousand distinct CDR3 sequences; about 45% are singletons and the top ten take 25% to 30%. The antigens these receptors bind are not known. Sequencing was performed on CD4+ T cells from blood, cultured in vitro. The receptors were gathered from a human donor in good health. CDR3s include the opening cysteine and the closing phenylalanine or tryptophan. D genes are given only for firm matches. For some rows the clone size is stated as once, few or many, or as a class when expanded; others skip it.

cdr3_aa: CASSLYTGGGWAFF; cdr3_nt: TGTGCCAGCAGCTTATACACAGGGGGAGGTTGGGCTTTCTTT; d_call: TRBD1; cdr3_length: 14; j_call: TRBJ1-1; clone_size: few; v_call: TRBV7-9
cdr3_aa: CASSSGTGGLVFGQPQHF; cdr3_nt: TGTGCCAGCAGTTCAGGGACAGGGGGCTTAGTATTCGGTCAGCCCCAGCATTTT; d_call: TRBD1; cdr3_length: 18; j_call: TRBJ1-5; clone_size: -; v_call: TRBV28
cdr3_aa: CASRLDRDRITNTEAFF; cdr3_nt: TGTGCCAGCAGACTCGACCGGGACAGGATTACGAACACTGAAGCTTTCTTT; d_call: TRBD1; cdr3_length: 17; j_call: TRBJ1-1; clone_size: -; v_call: TRBV7-2
cdr3_aa: CASRPWGGDSYNSPLHF; cdr3_nt: TGTGCCAGCAGACCCTGGGGGGGCGATTCCTATAATTCACCCCTCCACTTT; d_call: -; cdr3_length: 17; j_call: TRBJ1-6; clone_size: -; v_call: TRBV12-3/TRBV12-4
cdr3_aa: CSVKIDGYTF; cdr3_nt: TGCAGCGTTAAGATTGATGGCTACACCTTC; d_call: -; cdr3_length: 10; j_call: TRBJ1-2; clone_size: few; v_call: TRBV29-1
cdr3_aa: CASSFASGGDEAFF; cdr3_nt: TGTGCCAGCAGCTTCGCCTCAGGGGGCGATGAAGCTTTCTTT; d_call: TRBD1; cdr3_length: 14; j_call: TRBJ1-1; clone_size: -; v_call: TRBV7-6
cdr3_aa: CSARGSPTNTGELFF; cdr3_nt: TGCAGTGCCAGGGGGTCACCCACGAACACCGGGGAGCTGTTTTTT; d_call: TRBD1; cdr3_length: 15; j_call: TRBJ2-2; clone_size: -; v_call: TRBV20-1
cdr3_aa: CASKGGVGETQYF; cdr3_nt: TGTGCCAGTAAGGGCGGGGTGGGTGAGACCCAGTACTTC; d_call: -; cdr3_length: 13; j_call: TRBJ2-5; clone_size: -; v_call: TRBV7-6
cdr3_aa: CASSPDSNYGYTF; cdr3_nt: TGTGCCAGCAGTCCTGACAGTAACTATGGCTACACCTTC; d_call: -; cdr3_length: 13; j_call: TRBJ1-2; clone_size: -; v_call: TRBV28
cdr3_aa: CASSIGGVQPQHF; cdr3_nt: TGTGCCAGCAGTATCGGGGGGGTTCAGCCCCAGCATTTT; d_call: -; cdr3_length: 13; j_call: TRBJ1-5; clone_size: -; v_call: TRBV2
cdr3_aa: CASSSHKMGGTVGGYTF; cdr3_nt: TGTGCCAGCAGTTCCCACAAGATGGGAGGGACAGTGGGGGGCTACACCTTC; d_call: TRBD1; cdr3_length: 17; j_call: TRBJ1-2; clone_size: -; v_call: TRBV28
cdr3_aa: CASSPFNAASRQPQHF; cdr3_nt: TGTGCCAGCTCACCCTTTAACGCCGCCAGCCGGCAGCCCCAGCATTTT; d_call: -; cdr3_length: 16; j_call: TRBJ1-5; clone_size: -; v_call: TRBV18
cdr3_aa: CASSLVVVGSSEQFF; cdr3_nt: TGTGCCAGCAGCTTAGTAGTGGTAGGGTCGAGTGAGCAGTTCTTC; d_call: -; cdr3_length: 15; j_call: TRBJ2-1; clone_size: few; v_call: TRBV7-6
cdr3_aa: CASSLGNEETQYF; cdr3_nt: TGTGCCAGCAGCTTAGGGAACGAAGAGACCCAGTACTTC; d_call: -; cdr3_length: 13; j_call: TRBJ2-5; clone_size: few; v_call: TRBV7-6
cdr3_aa: CSVGGTSEWSEQFF; cdr3_nt: TGCAGCGTTGGAGGGACTAGCGAATGGAGTGAGCAGTTCTTC; d_call: TRBD2; cdr3_length: 14; j_call: TRBJ2-1; clone_size: -; v_call: TRBV29-1
cdr3_aa: CASSEVGQDRNEQFF; cdr3_nt: TGCGCCAGCAGTGAGGTAGGACAGGACCGGAACGAGCAGTTCTTC; d_call: TRBD1; cdr3_length: 15; j_call: TRBJ2-1; clone_size: once; v_call: TRBV10-1